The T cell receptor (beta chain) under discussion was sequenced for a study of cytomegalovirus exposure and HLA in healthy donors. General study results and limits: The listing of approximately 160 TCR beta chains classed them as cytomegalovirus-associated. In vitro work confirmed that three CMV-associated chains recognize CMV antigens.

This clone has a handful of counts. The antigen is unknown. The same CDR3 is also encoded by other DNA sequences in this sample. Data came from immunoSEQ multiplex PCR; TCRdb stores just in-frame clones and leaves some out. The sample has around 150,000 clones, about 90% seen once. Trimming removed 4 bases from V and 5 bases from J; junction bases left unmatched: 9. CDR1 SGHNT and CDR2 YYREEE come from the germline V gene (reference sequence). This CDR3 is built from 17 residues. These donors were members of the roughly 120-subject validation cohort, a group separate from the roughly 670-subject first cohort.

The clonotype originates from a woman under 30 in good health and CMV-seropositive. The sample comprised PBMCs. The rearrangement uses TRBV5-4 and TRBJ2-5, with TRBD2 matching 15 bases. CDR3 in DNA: TGTGCCAGCAGCCCCGGACTAGCGGGGGGGCCAGAGGAGACCCAGTACTTC. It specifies CASSPGLAGGPEETQYF.